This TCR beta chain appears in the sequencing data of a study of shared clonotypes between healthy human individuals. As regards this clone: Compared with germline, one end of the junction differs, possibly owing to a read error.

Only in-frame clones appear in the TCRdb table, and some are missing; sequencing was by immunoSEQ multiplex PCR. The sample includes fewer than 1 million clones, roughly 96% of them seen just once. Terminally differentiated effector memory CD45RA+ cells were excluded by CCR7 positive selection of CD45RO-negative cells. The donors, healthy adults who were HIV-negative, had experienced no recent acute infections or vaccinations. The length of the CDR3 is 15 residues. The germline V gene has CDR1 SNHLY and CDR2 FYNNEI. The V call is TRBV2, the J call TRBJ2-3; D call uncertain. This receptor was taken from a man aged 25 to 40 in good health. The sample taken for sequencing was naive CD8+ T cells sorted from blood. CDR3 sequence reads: CASREGRISTDTQYF. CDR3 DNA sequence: TGTGCCAGCAGAGAAGGACGGATCAGCACAGATACGCAGTATTTT.